These 4 T cell receptor beta chains came from one sample sequenced in a study of cytomegalovirus exposure and HLA in healthy donors listed by TCRdb under 2017. Receptors were amplified or captured by the immunoSEQ multiplex PCR assay. The multiplex PCR relied on a mix of 60 forward primers for TCR Vbeta segments and 13 reverse primers for TCR Jbeta segments. Entries here come from immuneACCESS through TCRdb and include only in-frame sequences with V and J called. Some clones fail to appear in such tables; in the studies checked, an unresolved V gene covers under half of the shortfall, and the cause of the remainder is unknown. In this sample the table shows some 150,000 clones, almost 85% of which occur a single time. Of the sample, approximately 3.2% falls within the top ten clones. Sequencing was carried out using PBMCs. Receptors were obtained from a man aged 18 to 30 in good health and CMV-seropositive.

The rearrangement joins TRBV7-9 to TRBJ1-1; D is perhaps TRBD1 (6 bases). The germline gives CDR1 SEHNR, CDR2 FQNEAQ (reference sequence). V was pared by 5 bases and J by 4 bases, with 11 bases between. The CDR3 length is 13 residues. CDR3 in DNA: TGTGCCAGCAGCCTTCCAGGGGCCACTGAAGCTTTCTTT. Translated: CASSLPGATEAFF.

This chain uses TRBV7-3 with TRBJ2-1, with 11 nucleotides matching TRBD2. Per the germline V gene, CDR1 is SGHTA and CDR2 is FQGTGA. After removal of 2 bases from V and 1 base from J, the junction contained 4 bases not matched to a gene. The CDR3 length is 17 residues. CDR3 DNA sequence: TGTGCCAGCAGCTTAGGGCTAGCGGGAGGATCCTACAATGAGCAGTTCTTC. Amino acids: CASSLGLAGGSYNEQFF.

The chain uses TRBV6-5 and TRBJ1-2, with 10 bases matching TRBD1. This CDR3 contains 15 residues. After removal of 5 bases from V and 5 bases from J, the junction contained 8 bases not matched to a gene. The germline V gene encodes CDR1 MNHEY and CDR2 SVGAGI. This CDR3 reads CASSQGTGVLYGYTF. In DNA, the CDR3 is TGTGCCAGCAGTCAAGGGACAGGGGTTCTTTATGGCTACACCTTC.

CDR3 bases: TGTGCCAGCAGCCCCTTCGGTGAGCGTGACACAGATACGCAGTATTTT. Protein: CASSPFGERDTDTQYF. The chain employs TRBV7-9 and TRBJ2-3; D gene unclear. Germline V gene data show CDR1 as SEHNR and CDR2 as FQNEAQ (reference sequence). V lost 5 bases and J 2 bases, leaving 17 bases between the germline ends. There are 16 residues in the CDR3.